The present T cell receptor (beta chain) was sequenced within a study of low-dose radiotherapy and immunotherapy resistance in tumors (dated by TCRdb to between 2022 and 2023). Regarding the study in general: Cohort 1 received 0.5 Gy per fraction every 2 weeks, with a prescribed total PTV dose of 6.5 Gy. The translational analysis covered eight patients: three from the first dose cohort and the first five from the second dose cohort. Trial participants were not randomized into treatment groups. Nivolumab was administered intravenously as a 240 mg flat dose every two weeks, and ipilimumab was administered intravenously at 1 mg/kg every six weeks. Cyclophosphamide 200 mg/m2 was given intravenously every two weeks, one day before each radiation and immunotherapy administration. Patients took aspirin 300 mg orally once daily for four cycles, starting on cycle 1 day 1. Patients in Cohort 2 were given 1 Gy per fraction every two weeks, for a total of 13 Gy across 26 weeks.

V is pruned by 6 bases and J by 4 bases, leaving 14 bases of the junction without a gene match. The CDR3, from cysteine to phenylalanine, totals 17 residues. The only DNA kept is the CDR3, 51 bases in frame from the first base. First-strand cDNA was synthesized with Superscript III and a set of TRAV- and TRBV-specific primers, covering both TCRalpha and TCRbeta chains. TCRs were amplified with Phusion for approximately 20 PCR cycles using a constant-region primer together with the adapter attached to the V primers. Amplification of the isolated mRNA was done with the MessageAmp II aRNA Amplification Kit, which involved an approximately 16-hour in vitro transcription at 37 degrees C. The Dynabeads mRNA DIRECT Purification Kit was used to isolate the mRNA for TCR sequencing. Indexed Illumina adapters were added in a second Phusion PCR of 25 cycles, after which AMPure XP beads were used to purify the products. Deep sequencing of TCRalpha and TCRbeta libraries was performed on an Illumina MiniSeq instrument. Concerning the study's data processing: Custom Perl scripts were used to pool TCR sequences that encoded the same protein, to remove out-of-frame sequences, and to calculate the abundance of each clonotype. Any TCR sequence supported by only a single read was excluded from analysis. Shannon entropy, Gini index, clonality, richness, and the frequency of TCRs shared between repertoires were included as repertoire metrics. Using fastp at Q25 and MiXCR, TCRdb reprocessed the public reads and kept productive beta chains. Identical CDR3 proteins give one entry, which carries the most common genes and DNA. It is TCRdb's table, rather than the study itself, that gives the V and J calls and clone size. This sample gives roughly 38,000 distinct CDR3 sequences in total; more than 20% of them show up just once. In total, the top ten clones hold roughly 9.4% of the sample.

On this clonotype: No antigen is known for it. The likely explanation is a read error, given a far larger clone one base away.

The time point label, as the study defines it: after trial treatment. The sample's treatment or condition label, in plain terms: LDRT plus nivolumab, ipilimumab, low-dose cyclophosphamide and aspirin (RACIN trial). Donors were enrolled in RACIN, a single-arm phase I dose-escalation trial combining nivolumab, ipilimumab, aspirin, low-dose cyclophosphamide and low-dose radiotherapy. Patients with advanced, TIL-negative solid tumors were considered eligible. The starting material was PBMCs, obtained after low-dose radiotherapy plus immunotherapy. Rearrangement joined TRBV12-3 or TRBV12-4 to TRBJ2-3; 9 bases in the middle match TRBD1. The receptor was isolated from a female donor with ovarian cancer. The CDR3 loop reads CASSATPQGARSDTQYF. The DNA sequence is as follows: TGTGCCAGCAGCGCAACTCCACAGGGGGCGCGCTCAGATACGCAGTATTTT.